The present T cell receptor beta chain was sequenced within a study of shared clonotypes between healthy human individuals. Study results and limitations: Generally, estimated richness proved larger in naive subsets than it did in memory subsets.

With regard to this clone: Its target is unknown.

The CDR3 loop spans 13 amino acids. The V gene lost 6 bases and the J gene lost 3 bases, with 11 bases spanning the gap. Per germline, CDR1 MNHEY and CDR2 SVGAGI. TCRdb keeps only in-frame clones here, not all; method: immunoSEQ multiplex PCR. Altogether 2.3 million or so clones are present, 85% to 95% being singletons, with the ten largest covering about 0.39%. Sample: naive CD4+ T cells from PBMCs. The subset: CD45RA+ positively selected. The sequence was collected from a man younger than 35 in good health. Some clones in this sample may be carry-over from other donors' samples. The chain joins TRBV6-5 to TRBJ1-2, with D maybe TRBD1 (5 bases). The CDR3 DNA reads TGTGCCAGCAGGCAACGGGGGTACTATGGCTACACCTTC. It specifies CASRQRGYYGYTF.